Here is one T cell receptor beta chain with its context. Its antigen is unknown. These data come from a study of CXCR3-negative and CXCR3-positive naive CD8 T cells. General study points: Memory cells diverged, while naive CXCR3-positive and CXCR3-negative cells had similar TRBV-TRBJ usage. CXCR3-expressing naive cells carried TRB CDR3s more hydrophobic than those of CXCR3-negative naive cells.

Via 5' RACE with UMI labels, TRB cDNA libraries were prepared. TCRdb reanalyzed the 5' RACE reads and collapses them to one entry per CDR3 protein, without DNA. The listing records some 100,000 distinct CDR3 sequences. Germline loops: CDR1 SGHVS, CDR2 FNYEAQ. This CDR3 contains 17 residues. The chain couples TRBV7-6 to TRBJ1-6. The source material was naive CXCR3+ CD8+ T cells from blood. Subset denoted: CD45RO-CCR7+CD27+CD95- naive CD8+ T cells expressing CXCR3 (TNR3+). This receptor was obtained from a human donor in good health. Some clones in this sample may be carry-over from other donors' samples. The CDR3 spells CASSPQWGDKLNSPLHF.